This T cell receptor beta chain was sequenced during a study of blood T cell repertoires in COVID-19. Looking at the study overall: Some COVID-19 samples were acute and others convalescent; all came from the United States, Italy and Spain.

The repertoire was sequenced with immunoSEQ multiplex PCR; TCRdb's copy has only in-frame clones and lacks some. Of 250,000 to 300,000 clones in the sample, roughly 80% were seen once. CDR1 and CDR2 from the germline V gene are SGHNT and YYREEE (reference sequence). The germline V and J ends were trimmed by 0 bases and 6 bases, with 23 bases remaining between them. This CDR3 comprises 18 residues. Clinical history as reported by participants underpinned cohort assignment. A case of COVID-19 had been met by exposed participants within 2 weeks before study entry. This TCR was recovered from a man in his forties who had been exposed to COVID-19. This rearrangement joins TRBV5-4 to TRBJ2-3, with D possibly TRBD2 on 6 matching bases. Material: PBMCs or T cells enriched from blood (not recorded which). In DNA form, the CDR3 reads TGTGCCAGCAGCTTGGTTGGGGGGTGGGAGAGCCCTCTCGATACGCAGTATTTT. Its protein product is CASSLVGGWESPLDTQYF.